These 24 T cell receptor beta chains originate from one sample sequenced in a study of memory CD4+ T cells and cytomegalovirus serostatus. Single viable CD3+CD4+CD8-CD45RO+ cells were sorted as the memory CD4+ T cells. TCRdb's table, derived via immunoSEQ multiplex PCR, lists solely in-frame clones and lacks some. This table has tens of thousands of clones, 60% to 85% appearing once. Input material: memory CD4+ T cells from blood. All receptors come from an adult in good health and CMV-seropositive.

This chain connects TRBV27 to TRBJ2-5, with D unresolved. The CDR3 spans 14 residues. Trimming removed 5 bases at V and 4 bases at J, with 14 bases between. The V gene's germline CDR1 is MNHEY and CDR2 SMNVEV (reference sequence). For the CDR3, the DNA is TGTGCCAGCAGTCCCCAAGCCTCTCGAGAGACCCAGTACTTC. Translation gives CASSPQASRETQYF.

The CDR3, as DNA: TGTGCCAGCAGGTACCCCAGGGGGAACACTGAAGCTTTCTTT. Translation: CASRYPRGNTEAFF. The V and J genes are TRBV6-7 and TRBJ1-1, with a tentative D call TRBD1 (6 bases). TRBV6-7 is known as an ORF, though its function is uncertain. Trimming removed 6 bases at V and 1 base at J, with 12 bases between. The CDR3 extends over 14 amino acids.

This chain connects TRBV18 to TRBJ1-4; 8 bases are shared with TRBD1. The CDR3 extends over 17 amino acids. The ends lost 5 bases at V and 7 bases at J; junction bases unmatched: 15. In germline, CDR1 is KGHSH, CDR2 LQKENI. The CDR3 bases are TGTGCCAGCTCATCCTCTACACCGGGACAGGCGACTGAAAAACTGTTTTTT. Amino acids: CASSSSTPGQATEKLFF.

The genes are TRBV7-9 and TRBJ2-5, with D unclear. The CDR3 loop spans 13 amino acids. V was clipped by 1 base and J by 3 bases, with 6 bases between them. Looked up from germline, CDR1 is SEHNR and CDR2 is FQNEAQ (reference sequence). CDR3 protein: CASSLGLEETQYF. The CDR3 DNA reads TGTGCCAGCAGCTTAGGTCTAGAAGAGACCCAGTACTTC.

The rearrangement joins TRBV7-2 to TRBJ2-7, with a tentative D call TRBD1 (7 bases). The CDR3 is 16 residues long. The V end was cut by 2 bases, the J end by 4 bases, with 18 bases between. The germline V gene encodes CDR1 SGHTA and CDR2 FQGNSA. CDR3 sequence: CASSLIAGQPQYEQYF. DNA of the CDR3: TGTGCCAGCAGCTTAATCGCGGGACAGCCCCAATACGAGCAGTACTTC.

This clone was counted a few times. V gene TRBV6-1 combines with J gene TRBJ1-1, with D unresolved. The V gene lost 7 bases and the J gene lost 4 bases, with 13 bases spanning the gap. Germline loops: CDR1 MNHNS, CDR2 SASEGT. This CDR3 contains 13 residues. The CDR3: CASKSRDATEAFF. Written as DNA, the CDR3 is TGTGCCAGCAAAAGCCGGGATGCCACTGAAGCTTTCTTT.

The genes are TRBV19 and TRBJ1-2; D ambiguous. CDR3 length: 15 amino acids. Trimming stripped 1 base from V and 3 bases from J, with 12 bases between. Germline V gene sequence: CDR1 LNHDA, CDR2 SQIVND (reference sequence). The CDR3 region is CASSIGGNGDYGYTF. In nucleotides, the CDR3 is TGTGCCAGTAGTATAGGAGGGAACGGCGACTATGGCTACACCTTC.

The genes are TRBV30 and TRBJ1-1; no clear D. The CDR3 runs to 13 residues. Per germline, CDR1 GTSNPN and CDR2 SVGIG (reference sequence). V was pared by 3 bases and J by 3 bases, with 11 bases between. The chain's CDR3 is CAWSPAGDTEAFF. As DNA, the CDR3 is TGTGCCTGGAGCCCTGCCGGCGACACTGAAGCTTTCTTT.

The chain combines TRBV19 with TRBJ2-1, with a possible D match to TRBD2 (6 bases). The CDR3 consists of 11 residues. Between the trimmed V and J ends, which lost 3 bases and 12 bases, there was a span of 9 bases. Germline CDR1 and CDR2: LNHDA and SQIVND (reference sequence). The CDR3 here is CASSITSRQFF. Here the CDR3 DNA reads TGTGCCAGTAGTATCACTAGCCGGCAGTTCTTC.

To note about this clone: Other DNA sequences within the sample encode an identical CDR3. This chain uses TRBV4-2 with TRBJ2-5; D might be TRBD2 (5 bases). Germline V gene sequence: CDR1 LGHNA, CDR2 YNFKEQ. The CDR3 length is 15 residues. Trimming took off 1 base at V and 5 bases at J, with 14 bases between the two ends. This chain's CDR3 is CASSQGSGRGETQYF. The CDR3 bases are TGTGCCAGCAGCCAAGGGTCTGGGCGCGGGGAGACCCAGTACTTC.

The chain links TRBV6-6 to TRBJ2-3; D is undetermined. Germline V gene sequence: CDR1 MNHNY, CDR2 SVGAGI (reference sequence). The length of the CDR3 is 16 residues. V gave up 6 bases and J gave up 8 bases, with 24 bases separating them. The CDR3 DNA reads as TGTGCCAGCAGACCCCCTAGTGACTCCCTCACGGGTACGCAGTATTTT. Residues: CASRPPSDSLTGTQYF.

With regard to this clone: This clone may be a read error of a much larger clone one base away. The sample contains more than one DNA sequence encoding this CDR3. The rearrangement links TRBV30 to TRBJ1-6; a possible D gene is TRBD1 (5 bases). Looked up from germline, CDR1 is GTSNPN and CDR2 is SVGIG (reference sequence). V lost 2 bases and J lost 7, with 6 bases in between. The CDR3 contains 12 residues. CDR3 loop: CAWSPGNSPLHF. The CDR3 DNA reads as TGTGCCTGGAGTCCAGGGAATTCACCCCTCCACTTT.

The rearrangement joins TRBV7-2 to TRBJ1-1, with a weak D call TRBD1 (5 bases). V lost 5 bases, J lost 4 bases, and 11 bases lay in between. CDR3 length equals 13 residues. CDR1 and CDR2 from the germline V gene are SGHTA and FQGNSA. The DNA of the CDR3 is TGTGCCAGCAGCCAAGGGACGGTCACTGAAGCTTTCTTT. Amino acids: CASSQGTVTEAFF.

The chain links TRBV4-2 to TRBJ2-5; TRBD2 agrees at 15 bases. Trimming took 3 bases from V and 2 from J; bases not matched to a gene: 1. The length of the CDR3 is 16 residues. Germline lookup yields CDR1 LGHNA and CDR2 YNFKEQ. CDR3 amino acids: CASSQGTSGRQETQYF. The CDR3 coding sequence is TGTGCCAGCAGCCAGGGGACTAGCGGGAGGCAAGAGACCCAGTACTTC.

The V call is TRBV7-9, the J call TRBJ2-5; the match to TRBD1 covers 8 bases. CDR3 length equals 12 residues. Trimming at V came to 10 bases and at J to 5 bases, leaving 6 bases not matched to a gene. Germline V gene sequence: CDR1 SEHNR, CDR2 FQNEAQ (reference sequence). CDR3 DNA sequence: TGTGCCATACTCTACAGGGGGGAGACCCAGTACTTC. Its translation: CAILYRGETQYF.

The genes are TRBV21-1 and TRBJ2-7; the D segment call TRBD1 is taken from the table without a DNA check. TRBV21-1 is a listed pseudogene. This CDR3 has 15 residues. CDR3 protein: CASSNRDRTSYEQYF. CDR3 nucleotides: TGTGCCAGCAGCAACCGGGACAGGACGAGCTACGAGCAGTACTTC.

The CDR3 bases are TGTGCCAGCAGTCCACCGGGAAACCTAAATGAAAAACTGTTTTTT. As protein: CASSPPGNLNEKLFF. The J gene is TRBJ1-4, the V gene TRBV6-1; D is ambiguous. V lost 5 bases, J lost 5 bases, and 15 bases lay in between. The CDR3 extends over 15 amino acids. Germline values: CDR1 MNHNS, CDR2 SASEGT.

J is TRBJ1-5 and V is TRBV6-1; D is ambiguous. The CDR3 has 12 amino acids. Germline lookup yields CDR1 MNHNS and CDR2 SASEGT. V was pared by 4 bases and J by 7 bases, with 8 bases between. In nucleotides, the CDR3 is TGTGCCAGCAGTGTTCGTGCGCAGCCCCAGCATTTT. Translated: CASSVRAQPQHF.

This chain uses TRBV28 with TRBJ2-4, with D possibly matching TRBD1 (6 bases). The V and J ends lost 2 bases and 8 bases respectively, with 10 bases between them. The CDR3 is 13 residues long. Germline loops: CDR1 MDHEN, CDR2 SYDVKM. CDR3 protein: CASSLPGEYIQYF. The CDR3, as DNA: TGTGCCAGCAGTTTACCAGGGGAGTACATTCAGTACTTC. Full variable domain (outside the CDR3, taken from reference TRBV28 and TRBJ2-4): DVKVTQSSRYLVKRTGEKVFLECVQDMDHENMFWYRQDPGLGLRLIYFSYDVKMKEKGDIPEGYSVSREKKERFSLILESASTNQTSMYLCASSLPGEYIQYFGAGTRLSVL.

The chain links TRBV7-3 to TRBJ2-6, with D uncertain. Trimming shortened V by 2 bases and J by 4 bases, and 12 bases separated the two germline ends. Germline V gene sequence: CDR1 SGHTA, CDR2 FQGTGA. The CDR3 has 16 residues. In DNA, the CDR3 is TGTGCCAGCAGCTTAGAAGGCGCAGTCGGGGCCAACGTCCTGACTTTC. Protein sequence: CASSLEGAVGANVLTF.

The chain joins TRBV30 to TRBJ2-7; 8 positions agree with TRBD2. J gave up 2 bases and V 4 bases, and 7 bases lay outside the gene matches. Per germline, CDR1 GTSNPN and CDR2 SVGIG (reference sequence). This CDR3 region has 14 residues. The CDR3 DNA reads as TGTGCCTGGACTCCGGGACTAGGGGCCTACGAGCAGTACTTC. This codes for CAWTPGLGAYEQYF.

The chain uses TRBV5-4 and TRBJ2-1, with TRBD2 matching over 10 bases. The CDR3 spans 14 residues. J gave up 5 bases and V 3 bases, and 2 bases lay outside the gene matches. In germline, CDR1 is SGHNT, CDR2 YYREEE (reference sequence). CDR3 nucleotide sequence: TGTGCCAGCAGCTGGACTAGCGGTGACAATGAGCAGTTCTTC. This translates into CASSWTSGDNEQFF.

V gene TRBV5-1 combines with J gene TRBJ2-1; D gene ambiguous. The V end was cut by 4 bases, the J end by 0 bases, with 8 bases between. This CDR3 contains 14 residues. CDR1 SGHRS and CDR2 YFSETQ come from the germline V gene. In DNA, the CDR3 is TGCGCCAGCAGCATCGGCAGCTCCTACAATGAGCAGTTCTTC. Amino acid sequence: CASSIGSSYNEQFF.

The chain combines TRBV30 with TRBJ2-5; D remains ambiguous. CDR3 length: 12 residues. V lost 0 bases and J lost 5, with 7 bases in between. Germline V gene lookup returns CDR1 GTSNPN and CDR2 SVGIG (reference sequence). CDR3 coding DNA: TGTGCCTGGAGTGTAGGGTCGGAGACCCAGTACTTC. It translates to CAWSVGSETQYF. The full variable domain, completed using reference TRBV30 and TRBJ2-5, is SQTIHQWPATLVQPVGSPLSLECTVEGTSNPNLYWYRQAAGRGLQLLFYSVGIGQISSEVPQNLSASRPQDRQFILSSKKLLLSDSGFYLCAWSVGSETQYFGPGTRLLVL.